A single sample is the source of the 18 T cell receptor beta chains below, sequenced in a study of cytomegalovirus exposure and HLA in healthy donors. With 60 Vbeta and 13 Jbeta primers, the PCR was carried out. The table came from immunoSEQ multiplex PCR; TCRdb's copy has only in-frame clones and leaves some out. The data show about 200,000 clones, about 80% seen once. Source material: PBMCs. These receptors all stem from a young woman in good health and CMV-seronegative.

This sequence joins TRBV6-1 and TRBJ1-2; 9 nucleotides align to TRBD1. This CDR3 is built from 13 residues. V lost 6 bases, J lost 4 bases, and 3 bases stayed unmatched. CDR1 is MNHNS and CDR2 is SASEGT in the germline V gene. CDR3 bases: TGTGCCAGCAGGGTGACAGGGGGCTATGGCTACACCTTC. The encoded protein is CASRVTGGYGYTF.

The chain uses TRBV6-1 and TRBJ2-3, with D possibly being TRBD2 (5 bases). Trimming left V 6 bases short and J 2 bases short, with 12 bases between. The CDR3 consists of 14 residues. Germline values: CDR1 MNHNS, CDR2 SASEGT. The CDR3 nucleotides read TGTGCCAGCAGCCTACTAGGATACACAGATACGCAGTATTTT. This codes for CASSLLGYTDTQYF.

This chain joins TRBV6-1 and TRBJ1-1; the D is unclear. V was trimmed by 5 bases and J by 8 bases, leaving 18 bases between them. Germline CDR1 MNHNS, CDR2 SASEGT. This CDR3 has 14 amino acids. The CDR3 region is CASSYIWMSGEAFF. CDR3 nucleotides: TGTGCCAGCAGTTATATTTGGATGTCAGGAGAAGCTTTCTTT.

This chain links TRBV5-6 with TRBJ1-4; perhaps TRBD1 as D (5 bases). This CDR3 has 14 residues. V lost 1 base and J 8 bases, leaving 12 bases between the germline ends. Germline V lookup: CDR1 SGHDT, CDR2 YYEEEE. CDR3 protein: CASSLQGEYEKLFF. CDR3 in DNA: TGTGCCAGCAGCTTGCAAGGGGAATACGAAAAACTGTTTTTT.

The rearrangement uses TRBV11-2 and TRBJ2-7; 7 bases line up with TRBD1. This CDR3 comprises 18 residues. The V and J ends lost 5 bases and 0 bases, in that order; junction bases with no gene match: 16. Germline values: CDR1 SGHAT, CDR2 FQNNGV. The CDR3 coding sequence is TGTGCCAGCAGCATACGACCAACCGGGACAGTGGGCTCCTACGAGCAGTACTTC. Translation: CASSIRPTGTVGSYEQYF.

This chain links TRBV9 with TRBJ2-3; 8 nucleotides agree with TRBD2. The CDR3 consists of 15 residues. CDR1 is SGDLS and CDR2 is YYNGEE in the germline V gene. The J segment lost 3 bases and the V segment lost 3 bases, leaving 6 bases of the junction unmatched. This CDR3 reads CASSAREGRTDTQYF. CDR3 coding DNA: TGTGCCAGCAGCGCTCGGGAGGGCAGGACAGATACGCAGTATTTT.

On this clone: One end of the junction varies from germline; a read error may be responsible. The chain carries TRBV5-1 and TRBJ1-2; 7 nucleotides line up with TRBD1. The CDR3 has 14 amino acids. Looked up from germline, CDR1 is SGHRS and CDR2 is YFSETQ. CDR3 nucleotide sequence: TGCGCCAGCAGCTTGCAGACAGGGCTCGATGGCTACCCCTTC. It encodes CASSLQTGLDGYPF.

The V and J genes are TRBV5-1 and TRBJ2-7; no definite D call. The CDR3 consists of 12 residues. The germline V gene has CDR1 SGHRS and CDR2 YFSETQ. V was trimmed by 1 base and J by 4 bases, leaving 6 bases between them. The CDR3 here is CASSLRGYEQYF. In nucleotides, the CDR3 is TGCGCCAGCAGCTTGCGAGGATACGAGCAGTACTTC.

This chain uses TRBV7-9 with TRBJ2-7; D is undetermined. The V gene lost 3 bases and the J gene lost 6 bases, with 9 bases spanning the gap. CDR1 SEHNR and CDR2 FQNEAQ come from the germline V gene (reference sequence). The CDR3 totals 12 residues. CDR3: CASSFRPSEQYF. In nucleotides, the CDR3 is TGTGCCAGCAGCTTTCGGCCTAGCGAGCAGTACTTC.

This clone appeared a single time. The V call is TRBV19, the J call TRBJ2-7, with 15 bases matching TRBD2. Germline V gene data show CDR1 as LNHDA and CDR2 as SQIVND (reference sequence). The CDR3 runs 18 residues. V shed 5 bases and J 3 bases; nucleotides not matched to a gene: 11. This CDR3 is CASSLGTSGGNHIYEQYF. The CDR3 DNA reads as TGTGCCAGTAGTCTCGGGACTAGCGGGGGGAACCACATCTACGAGCAGTACTTC.

The chain joins TRBV7-2 to TRBJ2-5; D not certain. Germline lookup yields CDR1 SGHTA and CDR2 FQGNSA. V gave up 1 base and J gave up 0 bases, with 9 bases separating them. The CDR3 is 15 residues long. DNA for the CDR3: TGTGCCAGCAGCTTAGACAGATTGTACCAAGAGACCCAGTACTTC. As protein: CASSLDRLYQETQYF.

V usage is TRBV19 and J usage is TRBJ2-7; D is unclear. The germline V gene encodes CDR1 LNHDA and CDR2 SQIVND (reference sequence). Trimming removed 1 base at V and 0 bases at J, with 10 bases between. The CDR3 length is 15 residues. The DNA for the CDR3 is TGTGCCAGTAGTATAGGACTTCACCACTCCTACGAGCAGTACTTC. Translation gives CASSIGLHHSYEQYF.

This clone was detected only once. The chain carries TRBV18 and TRBJ2-7, with 8 bases identical to TRBD1. J was trimmed by 5 bases and V by 3 bases; bases with no gene match: 9. The CDR3 extends over 15 amino acids. Germline loops: CDR1 KGHSH, CDR2 LQKENI. CDR3 sequence: CASSPRQGLTHEQYF. CDR3 bases: TGTGCCAGCTCACCCCGACAGGGGCTGACCCACGAGCAGTACTTC. Looking up the rest from reference TRBV18 and TRBJ2-7 gives the full variable domain: NAGVMQNPRHLVRRRGQEARLRCSPMKGHSHVYWYRQLPEEGLKFMVYLQKENIIDESGMPKERFSAEFPKEGPSILRIQQVVRGDSAAYFCASSPRQGLTHEQYFGPGTRLTVT.

This chain joins TRBV5-6 and TRBJ2-1, with 8 nucleotides matching TRBD2. The CDR3 has 15 residues. After removal of 0 bases from V and 5 bases from J, the junction contained 4 bases not matched to a gene. Germline assignment: CDR1 SGHDT and CDR2 YYEEEE. CDR3 residues: CASSLGLAGNNEQFF. The CDR3 nucleotides are TGTGCCAGCAGCTTGGGTCTAGCGGGCAACAATGAGCAGTTCTTC.

This clone has just a few counts. The gene calls are TRBV7-6 and TRBJ2-1, with 11 bases matching TRBD1. J lost 5 bases, V lost 5 bases, and 5 bases had no gene match. The CDR3 is 15 amino acids. The germline V gene has CDR1 SGHVS and CDR2 FNYEAQ. CDR3 loop: CASSLGTGGDNEQFF. For the CDR3, the DNA is TGTGCCAGCAGCCTAGGGACAGGGGGTGACAATGAGCAGTTCTTC. The full variable domain, its missing parts supplied by reference TRBV7-6 and TRBJ2-1, is GAGVSQSPRYKVTKRGQDVALRCDPISGHVSLYWYRQALGQGPEFLTYFNYEAQQDKSGLPNDRFSAERPEGSISTLTIQRTEQRDSAMYRCASSLGTGGDNEQFFGPGTRLTVL.

This chain joins TRBV19 and TRBJ1-1; 7 nucleotides agree with TRBD1. The CDR3 is 15 amino acids. Trimming at V came to 2 bases and at J to 6 bases, leaving 9 bases not matched to a gene. Germline V lookup: CDR1 LNHDA, CDR2 SQIVND (reference sequence). As DNA, the CDR3 is TGTGCCAGTAGTATATCCATACCGACAGGGCCTGAAGCTTTCTTT. Encoded protein: CASSISIPTGPEAFF.

The chain is built from TRBV10-3 and TRBJ2-3; 7 bases map to TRBD1. V lost 2 bases, J lost 5 bases, and 7 bases stayed unmatched. The CDR3 runs to 15 residues. Germline loops: CDR1 ENHRY, CDR2 SYGVKD. The CDR3 nucleotides read TGTGCCATCAGTGAGGACAGGGCCAGCGGAGATACGCAGTATTTT. Residues: CAISEDRASGDTQYF.

This chain joins TRBV28 and TRBJ1-2; TRBD1 aligns across 8 bases. The germline V gene has CDR1 MDHEN and CDR2 SYDVKM. V was pared by 4 bases and J by 5 bases, with 6 bases of the junction left unmatched. The CDR3 covers 14 residues. CDR3 bases: TGTGCCAGCAGTTCTGGACAGGGAGGGTATGGCTACACCTTC. It specifies CASSSGQGGYGYTF.